The T cell receptor beta chain described here comes from a study of blood T cells in healthy people across ages. It was with a sample-barcoded 5' primer and a J-beta primer mix that a second PCR of about 6 to 12 cycles was run. A single record per CDR3 protein comes from TCRdb applying MiXCR to the 5' RACE reads. The repertoire holds about 1,400,000 distinct CDR3 sequences, with approximately 59% as singletons. The sequence came from a man between 18 and 29 years old in good health. The sample taken for sequencing was blood.

The CDR3 protein is CASSLALKGGPSNEQFF. For the CDR3, the DNA is TGTGCCAGCAGCTTAGCCCTTAAGGGAGGGCCTTCTAATGAGCAGTTCTTC. The chain links TRBV7-9 to TRBJ2-1; 7 bases align to TRBD2. The CDR3 is 17 residues long. Germline V CDR1 and CDR2: SEHNR, FQNEAQ (reference sequence). The ends lost 0 bases at V and 7 bases at J; junction bases unmatched: 12.